Below, 4 T cell receptor beta chains from the same sample are listed, as sequenced in a study of blood T cell repertoires in COVID-19. Here immunoSEQ multiplex PCR was the method, and the copy in TCRdb shows in-frame clones only, minus some. Among approximately 300,000 clones listed, about 82% were seen once. The sample comprised peripheral blood. Receptor source: a woman between 50 and 59 years old with acute or convalescent COVID-19.

The J gene is TRBJ2-5, the V gene TRBV5-1, with a weak D call TRBD1 (6 bases). This CDR3 spans 15 amino acids. CDR1 and CDR2 (germline): SGHRS, YFSETQ. V was cut by 7 bases and J by 5 bases, with 21 bases left in between. CDR3 sequence (DNA): TGCGCCAGCCGGCCTTCCGGACAGTCCTTGGAGACCCAGTACTTC. This encodes CASRPSGQSLETQYF.

CDR3 in DNA: TGCGCCAGCAGCCAAGACAGAGCGGGAGGGCCAGAGACCCAGTACTTC. It specifies CASSQDRAGGPETQYF. The chain combines TRBV4-3 with TRBJ2-5; 10 nucleotides match TRBD2. With V trimmed by 0 bases and J by 4 bases, 5 bases remained unmatched. The germline gives CDR1 LGHNA, CDR2 YSLEER. This CDR3 region has 16 residues.

The chain links TRBV5-1 to TRBJ2-3; D not resolved. CDR1 is SGHRS and CDR2 is YFSETQ in the germline V gene. The CDR3 has 16 residues. The ends were cut back, 4 bases at V and 4 bases at J, with 19 bases in the middle. The CDR3, as DNA: TGCGCCAGCAGCCCACAACCCTCTACCGGAGCAGATACGCAGTATTTT. It specifies CASSPQPSTGADTQYF.

This chain links TRBV5-4 with TRBJ2-3; 12 bases match TRBD2. Germline V gives CDR1 SGHNT, CDR2 YYREEE (reference sequence). This CDR3 comprises 14 residues. V gave up 3 bases and J gave up 6 bases; unmatched junction bases: 2. CDR3: CASSSTSGSDTQYF. The CDR3 region has the DNA TGTGCCAGCAGCTCGACTAGCGGGAGTGATACGCAGTATTTT. The entire variable domain, with the rest obtained from reference TRBV5-4 and TRBJ2-3, is as follows: ETGVTQSPTHLIKTRGQQVTLRCSSQSGHNTVSWYQQALGQGPQFIFQYYREEENGRGNFPPRFSGLQFPNYSSELNVNALELDDSALYLCASSSTSGSDTQYFGPGTRLTVL.